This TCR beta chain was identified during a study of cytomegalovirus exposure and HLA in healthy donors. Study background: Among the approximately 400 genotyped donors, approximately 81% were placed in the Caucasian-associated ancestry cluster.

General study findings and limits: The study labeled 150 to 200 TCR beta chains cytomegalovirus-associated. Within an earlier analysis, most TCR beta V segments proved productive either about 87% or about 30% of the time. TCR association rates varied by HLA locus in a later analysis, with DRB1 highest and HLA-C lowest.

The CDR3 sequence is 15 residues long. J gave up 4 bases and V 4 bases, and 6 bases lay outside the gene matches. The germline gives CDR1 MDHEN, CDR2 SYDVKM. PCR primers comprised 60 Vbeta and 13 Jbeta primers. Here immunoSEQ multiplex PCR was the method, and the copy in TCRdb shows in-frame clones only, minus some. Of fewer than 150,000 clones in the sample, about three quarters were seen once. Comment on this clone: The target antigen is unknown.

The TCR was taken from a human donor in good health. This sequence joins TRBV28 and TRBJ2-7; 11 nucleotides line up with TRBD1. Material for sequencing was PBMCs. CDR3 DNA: TGTGCCAGCAGTTGGGACAGGGGGAGGCGATACGAGCAGTACTTC. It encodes CASSWDRGRRYEQYF.